Below, 19 T cell receptor beta chains from the same sample are listed, as sequenced in a study of cytomegalovirus exposure and HLA in healthy donors. PCR employed 60 Vbeta and 13 Jbeta primers. TCRdb's copy holds only in-frame clones and misses some; the assay was immunoSEQ multiplex PCR. This table has 140,000 to 150,000 clones, 70% to 90% appearing once. What was sequenced was PBMCs. The receptors shown here come from a woman aged 40 to 50 in good health and CMV-seronegative.

The J gene is TRBJ2-3, the V gene TRBV6-4; 10 bases map to TRBD2. Germline CDR1 reads MRHNA; CDR2 reads SNTAGT. The CDR3 sequence is 18 residues long. The V segment lost 9 bases and the J segment 0 bases; nucleotides outside the gene matches: 15. The CDR3 DNA sequence: TGTGCCAGACCCTACATAGAAGGACTAGCGGCGAGCACAGATACGCAGTATTTT. It yields the protein CARPYIEGLAASTDTQYF.

The chain is built from TRBV19 and TRBJ2-1; no definite D call. Germline loops: CDR1 LNHDA, CDR2 SQIVND (reference sequence). V gave up 5 bases and J gave up 8 bases, with 16 bases separating them. CDR3 length equals 14 residues. The CDR3, as DNA: TGTGCCAGTAGTTCTCTAGATGTTTTCGATGAGCAGTTCTTC. This gives the protein CASSSLDVFDEQFF. The whole variable domain, remainder taken from reference TRBV19 and TRBJ2-1, is DGGITQSPKYLFRKEGQNVTLSCEQNLNHDAMYWYRQDPGQGLRLIYYSQIVNDFQKGDIAEGYSVSREKKESFPLTVTSAQKNPTAFYLCASSSLDVFDEQFFGPGTRLTVL.

The chain has TRBV6-5 and TRBJ2-2, with 7 bases that match TRBD2. Losses at the gene ends were 1 base for V and 5 bases for J; bases not matched to a gene: 1. The CDR3 contains 14 residues. CDR1 is MNHEY, CDR2 SVGAGI, per germline. This CDR3 is CASSYWRETGELFF. CDR3 DNA: TGTGCCAGCAGTTACTGGCGGGAGACCGGGGAGCTGTTTTTT.

This chain joins TRBV10-1 and TRBJ2-1, with D possibly being TRBD1 (6 bases). The CDR3 has 11 amino acids. V lost 9 bases and J 5 bases, leaving 8 bases between the germline ends. Germline V gene data show CDR1 as WNHNN and CDR2 as SYGVQD (reference sequence). Here the CDR3 DNA reads TGCGCCAGAAGGGGGAACAATGAGCAGTTCTTC. Residues: CARRGNNEQFF.

This sequence joins TRBV21-1 and TRBJ2-2; the DNA was not compared with TRBD2, the D call given in the table. TRBV21-1 is noted as a pseudogene. CDR3 length equals 21 residues. The CDR3 DNA reads TGTGCCAGCAGTAGTAGGAGGCGCGCCCAGAGGACCCACAAGAACACCGGGGAGCTGTTTTTT. Its protein is CASSSRRRAQRTHKNTGELFF.

The gene calls are TRBV11-3 and TRBJ2-1, with TRBD1 matching 12 bases. CDR3 size: 16 residues. V gave up 5 bases and J gave up 5 bases; unmatched junction bases: 7. Germline-derived CDR1 and CDR2 are SGHNT and YENEEA. CDR3 residues: CASSPGGQGADNEQFF. The CDR3 DNA is TGTGCCAGCAGCCCGGGGGGACAGGGGGCGGACAATGAGCAGTTCTTC.

This clone was counted once. This rearrangement joins TRBV5-8 to TRBJ2-1, with 7 bases fitting TRBD1. J gave up 4 bases and V 4 bases, and 8 bases lay outside the gene matches. Germline CDR1 is SGHTS and CDR2 is YDEGEE. The CDR3 loop spans 15 amino acids. CDR3 bases: TGTGCCAGCAGCCACCGGGACAGACCTTACAATGAGCAGTTCTTC. Its translation is CASSHRDRPYNEQFF.

The J gene is TRBJ2-7, the V gene TRBV5-1, with 9 bases aligning to TRBD2. Germline assignment: CDR1 SGHRS and CDR2 YFSETQ. This CDR3 is 16 amino acids long. Losses at the gene ends were 4 bases for V and 5 bases for J; bases not matched to a gene: 13. In DNA form, the CDR3 reads TGCGCCAGCAGCCCCCAGGGTAGCGGGAGATGGGACGAGCAGTACTTC. Translating it yields CASSPQGSGRWDEQYF.

Only a few counts were recorded for this clone. This chain joins TRBV10-3 and TRBJ1-1; 8 nucleotides line up with TRBD1. Germline loops: CDR1 ENHRY, CDR2 SYGVKD. With V trimmed by 11 bases and J by 2 bases, 10 bases remained unmatched. This CDR3 is built from 14 residues. The CDR3 DNA reads TGTGCCGTATCCGGGACAGGAGAAAACACTGAAGCTTTCTTT. It encodes CAVSGTGENTEAFF.

The chain recombines TRBV5-6 with TRBJ1-5; 9 bases align to TRBD1. This CDR3 spans 15 amino acids. Germline lookup yields CDR1 SGHDT and CDR2 YYEEEE. V gave up 1 base and J gave up 8 bases; unmatched junction bases: 7. The CDR3: CASSLYPDRGEPQHF. DNA of the CDR3: TGTGCCAGCAGCTTGTACCCGGACAGGGGTGAGCCCCAGCATTTT. The variable domain in full, completed from reference TRBV5-6 and TRBJ1-5, reads DAGVTQSPTHLIKTRGQQVTLRCSPKSGHDTVSWYQQALGQGPQFIFQYYEEEERQRGNFPDRFSGHQFPNYSSELNVNALLLGDSALYLCASSLYPDRGEPQHFGDGTRLSIL.

The V and J genes are TRBV28 and TRBJ2-5; D perhaps matches TRBD2 (5 bases). The CDR3 consists of 14 residues. V was trimmed by 7 bases and J by 0 bases, leaving 12 bases between them. Germline CDR1 reads MDHEN; CDR2 reads SYDVKM. Here the CDR3 reads CASKSGGYQETQYF. The CDR3 coding sequence is TGTGCCAGCAAATCAGGCGGGTACCAAGAGACCCAGTACTTC.

The J gene is TRBJ1-4, the V gene TRBV5-5; TRBD1 aligns across 10 bases. The CDR3 consists of 16 residues. With 0 bases clipped from V and 8 bases from J, the junction kept 7 bases outside the gene matches. Germline V gene lookup returns CDR1 SGHKS and CDR2 YYEKEE (reference sequence). CDR3 loop: CASSLARDRGVEKLFF. The CDR3 bases are TGTGCCAGCAGCTTGGCCAGGGACAGGGGAGTGGAAAAACTGTTTTTT.

This sequence joins TRBV7-9 and TRBJ1-1; D is unresolved. Germline V gene sequence: CDR1 SEHNR, CDR2 FQNEAQ (reference sequence). This CDR3 has 12 residues. The germline V and J ends were trimmed by 5 bases and 5 bases, with 9 bases remaining between them. CDR3: CASSHFSTEAFF. CDR3 DNA: TGTGCCAGCAGCCACTTTAGTACTGAAGCTTTCTTT.

The chain carries TRBV27 and TRBJ2-3; 10 positions agree with TRBD2. Germline CDR1 is MNHEY and CDR2 is SMNVEV (reference sequence). The CDR3 covers 15 residues. V dropped 2 bases and J dropped 7; count of bases not matched to a gene: 6. The CDR3: CASSLKRGGSHTQYF. CDR3 nucleotide sequence: TGTGCCAGCAGTTTAAAGCGGGGGGGCTCTCATACGCAGTATTTT.

The chain links TRBV18 to TRBJ2-7, with TRBD1 matching over 7 bases. Germline V gene sequence: CDR1 KGHSH, CDR2 LQKENI. With V trimmed by 0 bases and J by 5 bases, 1 base remained unmatched. This CDR3 spans 13 amino acids. The chain's CDR3 is CASSPPGTDEQYF. In DNA form, the CDR3 reads TGTGCCAGCTCACCACCTGGGACAGACGAGCAGTACTTC.

The rearrangement joins TRBV5-4 to TRBJ2-1; weak D call: TRBD2 (6 bases). Trimming left V 5 bases short and J 6 bases short, with 9 bases between. The length of the CDR3 is 12 residues. Germline CDR1 is SGHNT and CDR2 is YYREEE (reference sequence). This CDR3 is CASSWDFNEQFF. CDR3 nucleotides: TGTGCCAGCAGTTGGGACTTCAATGAGCAGTTCTTC.

This chain uses TRBV6-5 with TRBJ2-5; D remains ambiguous. Trimming stripped 5 bases from V and 5 bases from J, with 6 bases between. The CDR3 runs 11 residues. The germline V gene encodes CDR1 MNHEY and CDR2 SVGAGI. This CDR3 is CASSSAETQYF. DNA of the CDR3: TGTGCCAGCAGTAGTGCGGAGACCCAGTACTTC.

The chain joins TRBV11-3 to TRBJ2-1; 8 positions agree with TRBD2. The V gene end was trimmed by 1 base and the J gene end by 8 bases; junction bases not matched to a gene: 4. The CDR3 runs 14 residues. Germline values: CDR1 SGHNT, CDR2 YENEEA. For the CDR3, the DNA is TGTGCCAGCAGCTTAGCTAGCGGGCCCCATGAGCAGTTCTTC. It codes for CASSLASGPHEQFF.

This clone was counted only a few times. CDR3 DNA sequence: TGTGCCAGCAGCACCCGACAGGGGTGGTCTGAAGCTTTCTTT. Its protein is CASSTRQGWSEAFF. The chain links TRBV7-2 to TRBJ1-1, with TRBD1 matching 8 bases. Germline CDR1 is SGHTA and CDR2 is FQGNSA. This CDR3 contains 14 residues. The V gene end was trimmed by 5 bases and the J gene end by 6 bases; junction bases not matched to a gene: 8.